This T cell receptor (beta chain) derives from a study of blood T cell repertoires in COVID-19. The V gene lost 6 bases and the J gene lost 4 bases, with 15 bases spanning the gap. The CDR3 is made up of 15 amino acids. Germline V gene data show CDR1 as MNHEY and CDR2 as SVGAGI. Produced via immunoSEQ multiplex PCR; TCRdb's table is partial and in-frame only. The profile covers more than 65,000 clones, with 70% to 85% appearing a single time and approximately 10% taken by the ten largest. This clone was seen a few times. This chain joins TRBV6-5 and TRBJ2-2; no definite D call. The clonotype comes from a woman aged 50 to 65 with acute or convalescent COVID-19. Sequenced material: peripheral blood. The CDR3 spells CASRSRILGTGELFF. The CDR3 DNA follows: TGTGCCAGCAGATCTAGGATTCTGGGCACCGGGGAGCTGTTTTTT.